One and the same sample provided the 13 T cell receptor beta chains below, sequenced in a study of memory CD4+ T cells and cytomegalovirus serostatus. The sort gate was single viable CD3+CD4+CD8-CD45RO+ cells for memory CD4+ T cells. Sequencing used immunoSEQ multiplex PCR; TCRdb keeps in-frame clones, though not all of them. The sample includes some 48,000 clones, just under 80% of them seen just once. Sequencing used memory CD4+ T cells from blood. The receptor source for this set is an adult in good health and CMV-seronegative.

This chain uses TRBV5-6 with TRBJ2-5, with 8 bases aligning to TRBD1. J was trimmed by 4 bases and V by 3 bases; bases with no gene match: 8. The CDR3 covers 15 residues. Germline CDR1 and CDR2: SGHDT and YYEEEE. CDR3 protein: CASSSLRTGIETQYF. CDR3 nucleotides: TGTGCCAGCAGCTCGCTAAGGACAGGGATAGAGACCCAGTACTTC.

This clone was seen a single time. V usage is TRBV2 and J usage is TRBJ1-3; D remains unclear. CDR3 length: 14 amino acids. The ends were cut back, 8 bases at V and 0 bases at J, with 11 bases in the middle. Germline V lookup: CDR1 SNHLY, CDR2 FYNNEI. CDR3 coding DNA: TGTGCCAGCGCCAAAAGTAACTCTGGAAACACCATATATTTT. This translates into CASAKSNSGNTIYF.

This chain uses TRBV7-9 with TRBJ2-2, with TRBD1 matching over 9 bases. Germline V gives CDR1 SEHNR, CDR2 FQNEAQ (reference sequence). The junction had 10 bases not matched to a gene; V was cut back by 5 bases and J by 6 bases. CDR3 length equals 16 residues. The CDR3 region has the DNA TGTGCCAGCAGCCCTCCGGGACAGGGACGAGCCGGGGAGCTGTTTTTT. It yields the protein CASSPPGQGRAGELFF.

The chain couples TRBV20-1 to TRBJ1-2, with a possible D match to TRBD1 (5 bases). The CDR3 is 11 amino acids. V lost 6 bases and J 8 bases, leaving 13 bases between the germline ends. The V gene's germline CDR1 is DFQATT and CDR2 SNEGSKA (reference sequence). CDR3 sequence: CSAGDRGGYTF. The CDR3 DNA follows: TGCAGTGCAGGAGACAGAGGGGGCTACACCTTC.

V gene TRBV28 combines with J gene TRBJ2-7; 10 nucleotides align to TRBD2. The germline gives CDR1 MDHEN, CDR2 SYDVKM. CDR3 size: 15 residues. Trimming took 5 bases from V and 5 from J; bases not matched to a gene: 9. Written as DNA, the CDR3 is TGTGCCAGCAGTCTACCGGGACTAGCGAACCACGAGCAGTACTTC. Protein product: CASSLPGLANHEQYF.

This rearrangement joins TRBV5-4 to TRBJ2-5, with D maybe TRBD1 (5 bases). This CDR3 has 15 residues. CDR1 is SGHNT, CDR2 YYREEE, per germline (reference sequence). V was clipped by 3 bases and J by 0 bases, with 12 bases between them. Written as DNA, the CDR3 is TGTGCCAGCAGCTCAACTCAGGGCCACCAAGAGACCCAGTACTTC. The encoded protein is CASSSTQGHQETQYF.

CDR3 DNA sequence: TGTGCCAGCAGTAAAGAGGGTGAGCAGTTCTTC. Translating it yields CASSKEGEQFF. The rearrangement uses TRBV27 and TRBJ2-1, with D perhaps TRBD2 (5 bases). Trimming left V 5 bases short and J 9 bases short, with 8 bases between. The CDR3 extends over 11 amino acids. CDR1 and CDR2 (germline): MNHEY, SMNVEV (reference sequence).

The rearrangement uses TRBV5-1 and TRBJ1-2; TRBD1 matches at 8 bases. The CDR3 is made up of 13 amino acids. Trimming took 4 bases from V and 6 from J; bases not matched to a gene: 5. Germline CDR1 is SGHRS and CDR2 is YFSETQ. The CDR3 coding sequence is TGCGCCAGCAGCCCGACAGGGGTGGATGGCTACACCTTC. Translation: CASSPTGVDGYTF.

The rearrangement joins TRBV30 to TRBJ2-5, with D possibly TRBD1 on 6 matching bases. CDR1 GTSNPN and CDR2 SVGIG come from the germline V gene (reference sequence). Trimming took off 5 bases at V and 5 bases at J, with 12 bases between the two ends. This CDR3 comprises 12 residues. The CDR3 DNA reads TGTGCCTGGTCGCTGCAGGGGGAGACCCAGTACTTC. This sequence encodes CAWSLQGETQYF.

The chain combines TRBV6-5 with TRBJ1-1, with TRBD1 matching over 7 bases. The J segment lost 1 base and the V segment lost 5 bases, leaving 4 bases of the junction unmatched. The length of the CDR3 is 14 residues. Germline values: CDR1 MNHEY, CDR2 SVGAGI. Here the CDR3 DNA reads TGTGCCAGCAGTACGCGGACAGGGAACACTGAAGCTTTCTTT. This sequence encodes CASSTRTGNTEAFF.

The chain's CDR3 is CATVESSQGAGYGYTF. Written as DNA, the CDR3 is TGTGCCACCGTGGAATCATCGCAGGGGGCTGGCTATGGCTACACCTTC. The chain employs TRBV2 and TRBJ1-2; 8 bases are a match to TRBD1. V gave up 10 bases and J gave up 4 bases; unmatched junction bases: 17. This CDR3 contains 16 residues. The germline gives CDR1 SNHLY, CDR2 FYNNEI. The whole variable domain, filled in from reference TRBV2 and TRBJ1-2, reads EPEVTQTPSHQVTQMGQEVILRCVPISNHLYFYWYRQILGQKVEFLVSFYNNEISEKSEIFDDQFSVERPDGSNFTLKIRSTKLEDSAMYFCATVESSQGAGYGYTFGSGTRLTVV.

The chain joins TRBV19 to TRBJ2-7, with D hard to call. Looked up from germline, CDR1 is LNHDA and CDR2 is SQIVND (reference sequence). V dropped 3 bases and J dropped 4 bases, with 16 bases sitting between them. The CDR3 is made up of 15 amino acids. The DNA of the CDR3 is TGTGCCAGTAGTATTGCTTCACAGCGTGGTTACGAGCAGTACTTC. Protein sequence: CASSIASQRGYEQYF. Drawing the rest from reference TRBV19 and TRBJ2-7, the complete variable domain is DGGITQSPKYLFRKEGQNVTLSCEQNLNHDAMYWYRQDPGQGLRLIYYSQIVNDFQKGDIAEGYSVSREKKESFPLTVTSAQKNPTAFYLCASSIASQRGYEQYFGPGTRLTVT.

The chain combines TRBV27 with TRBJ1-2; D is undetermined. The CDR3 totals 13 residues. Deletions cut 2 bases from V and 4 bases from J, with 8 bases between. Germline values: CDR1 MNHEY, CDR2 SMNVEV (reference sequence). CDR3 protein: CASSLVGSYGYTF. As DNA, the CDR3 is TGTGCCAGCAGTTTAGTTGGTTCCTATGGCTACACCTTC.